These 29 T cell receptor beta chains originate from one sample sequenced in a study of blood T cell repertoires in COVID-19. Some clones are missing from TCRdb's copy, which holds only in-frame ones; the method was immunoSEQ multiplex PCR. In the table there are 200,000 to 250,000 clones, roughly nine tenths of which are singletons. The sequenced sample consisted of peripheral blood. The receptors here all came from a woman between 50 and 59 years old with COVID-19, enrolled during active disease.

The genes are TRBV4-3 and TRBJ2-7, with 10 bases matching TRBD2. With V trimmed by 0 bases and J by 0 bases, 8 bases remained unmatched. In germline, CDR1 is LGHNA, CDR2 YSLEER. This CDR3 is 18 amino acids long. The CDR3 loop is CASSQEVLAGWSSYEQYF. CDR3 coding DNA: TGCGCCAGCAGCCAAGAAGTACTAGCGGGGTGGAGCTCCTACGAGCAGTACTTC.

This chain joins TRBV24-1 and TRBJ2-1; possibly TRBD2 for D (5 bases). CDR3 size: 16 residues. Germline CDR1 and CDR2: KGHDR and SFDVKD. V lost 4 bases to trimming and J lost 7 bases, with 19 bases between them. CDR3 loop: CATSDPASFSRNEQFF. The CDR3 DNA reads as TGTGCCACCAGTGACCCTGCTAGCTTCTCCCGGAATGAGCAGTTCTTC.

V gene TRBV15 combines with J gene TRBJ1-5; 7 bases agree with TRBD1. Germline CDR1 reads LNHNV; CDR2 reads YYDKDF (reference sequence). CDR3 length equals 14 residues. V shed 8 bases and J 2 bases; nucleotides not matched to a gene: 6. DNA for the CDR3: TGTGCCACCCAACTCCAGGGGGGCAATCAGCCCCAGCATTTT. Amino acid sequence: CATQLQGGNQPQHF. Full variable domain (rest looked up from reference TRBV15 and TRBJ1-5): DAMVIQNPRYQVTQFGKPVTLSCSQTLNHNVMYWYQQKSSQAPKLLFHYYDKDFNNEADTPDNFQSRRPNTSFCFLDIRSPGLGDTAMYLCATQLQGGNQPQHFGDGTRLSIL.

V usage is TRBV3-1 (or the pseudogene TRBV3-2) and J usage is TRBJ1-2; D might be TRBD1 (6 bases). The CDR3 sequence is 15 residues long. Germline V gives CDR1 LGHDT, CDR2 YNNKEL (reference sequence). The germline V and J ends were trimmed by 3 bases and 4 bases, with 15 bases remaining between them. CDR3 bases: TGTGCCAGCAGCCAGACAGGTTCTGCTATCTATGGCTACACCTTC. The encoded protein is CASSQTGSAIYGYTF.

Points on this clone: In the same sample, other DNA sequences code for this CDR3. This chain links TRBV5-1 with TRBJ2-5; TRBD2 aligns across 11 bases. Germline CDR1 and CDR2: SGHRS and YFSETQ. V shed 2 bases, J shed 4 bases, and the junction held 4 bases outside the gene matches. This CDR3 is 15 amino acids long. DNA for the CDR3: TGCGCCAGCAGCTTTAGCGGGGGGGCCGGAGAGACCCAGTACTTC. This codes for CASSFSGGAGETQYF.

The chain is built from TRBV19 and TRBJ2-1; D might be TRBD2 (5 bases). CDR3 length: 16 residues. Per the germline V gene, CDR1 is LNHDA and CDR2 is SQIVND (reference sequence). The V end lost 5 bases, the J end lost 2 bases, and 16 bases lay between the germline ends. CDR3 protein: CASSLLSGDTYNEQFF. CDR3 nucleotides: TGTGCCAGTAGTCTTTTAAGCGGCGATACCTACAATGAGCAGTTCTTC.

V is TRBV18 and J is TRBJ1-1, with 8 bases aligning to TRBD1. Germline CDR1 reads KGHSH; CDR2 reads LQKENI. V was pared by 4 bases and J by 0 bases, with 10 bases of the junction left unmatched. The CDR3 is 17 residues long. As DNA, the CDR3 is TGTGCCAGCTCACTGAACAGGGGGACACCCATGAACACTGAAGCTTTCTTT. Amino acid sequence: CASSLNRGTPMNTEAFF.

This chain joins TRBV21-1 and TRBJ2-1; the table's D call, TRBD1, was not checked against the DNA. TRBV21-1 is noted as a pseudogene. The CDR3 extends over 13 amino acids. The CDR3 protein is CASSKEGRDEQFF. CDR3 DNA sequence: TGTGCCAGCAGCAAAGAGGGGCGCGATGAGCAGTTCTTC.

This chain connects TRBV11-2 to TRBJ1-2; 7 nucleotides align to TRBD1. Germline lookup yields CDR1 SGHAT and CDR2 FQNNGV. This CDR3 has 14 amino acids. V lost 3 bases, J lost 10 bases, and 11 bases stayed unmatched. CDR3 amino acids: CASSFSLTGPDYTF. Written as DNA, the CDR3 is TGTGCCAGCAGCTTCTCCTTGACAGGGCCGGACTACACCTTC.

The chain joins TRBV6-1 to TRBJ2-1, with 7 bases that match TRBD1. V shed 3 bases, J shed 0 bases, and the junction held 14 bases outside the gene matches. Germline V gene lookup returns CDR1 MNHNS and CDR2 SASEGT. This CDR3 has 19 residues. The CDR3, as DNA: TGTGCCAGCAGTGACCCGGACAGGCCTTCGGTCGGCTCCTACAATGAGCAGTTCTTC. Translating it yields CASSDPDRPSVGSYNEQFF.

CDR3 in amino acids: CASSEAGTSTDTQYF. The CDR3 DNA follows: TGTGCCAGCAGTGAAGCAGGAACTAGCACAGATACGCAGTATTTT. V is TRBV6-4 and J is TRBJ2-3, with D unresolved. The CDR3 consists of 15 residues. The V gene's germline CDR1 is MRHNA and CDR2 SNTAGT. V was shortened by 3 bases and J by 0 bases, with 10 bases between the two germline ends.

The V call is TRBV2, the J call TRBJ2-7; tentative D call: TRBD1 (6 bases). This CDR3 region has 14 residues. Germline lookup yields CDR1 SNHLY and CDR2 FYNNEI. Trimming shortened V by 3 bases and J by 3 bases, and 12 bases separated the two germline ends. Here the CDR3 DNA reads TGTGCCAGCAGTGATAAGACAGGTTACTACGAGCAGTACTTC. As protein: CASSDKTGYYEQYF. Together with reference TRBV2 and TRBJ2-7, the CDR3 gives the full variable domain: EPEVTQTPSHQVTQMGQEVILRCVPISNHLYFYWYRQILGQKVEFLVSFYNNEISEKSEIFDDQFSVERPDGSNFTLKIRSTKLEDSAMYFCASSDKTGYYEQYFGPGTRLTVT.

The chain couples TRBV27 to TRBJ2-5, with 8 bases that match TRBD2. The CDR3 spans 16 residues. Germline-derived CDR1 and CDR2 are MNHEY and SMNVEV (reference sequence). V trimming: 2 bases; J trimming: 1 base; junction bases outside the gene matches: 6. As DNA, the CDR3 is TGTGCCAGCAGTTTAGTGAGCGGGGGTACCCAAGAGACCCAGTACTTC. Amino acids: CASSLVSGGTQETQYF.

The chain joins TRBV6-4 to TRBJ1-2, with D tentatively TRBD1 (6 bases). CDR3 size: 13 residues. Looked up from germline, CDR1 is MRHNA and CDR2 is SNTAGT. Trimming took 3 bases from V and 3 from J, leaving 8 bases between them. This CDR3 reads CASSERTDYGYTF. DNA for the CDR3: TGTGCCAGCAGTGAAAGGACAGACTATGGCTACACCTTC.

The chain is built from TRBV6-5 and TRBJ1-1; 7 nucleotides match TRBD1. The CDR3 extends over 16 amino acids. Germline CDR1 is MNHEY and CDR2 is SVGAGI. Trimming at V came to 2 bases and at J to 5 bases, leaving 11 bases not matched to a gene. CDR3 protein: CASSYRGGVGKTEAFF. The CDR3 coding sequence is TGTGCCAGCAGTTACCGAGGGGGCGTCGGGAAGACTGAAGCTTTCTTT.

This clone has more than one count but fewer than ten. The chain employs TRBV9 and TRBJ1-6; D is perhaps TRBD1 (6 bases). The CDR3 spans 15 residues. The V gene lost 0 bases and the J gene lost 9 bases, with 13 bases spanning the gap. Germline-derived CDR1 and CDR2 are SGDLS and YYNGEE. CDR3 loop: CASSVGGRGSSPLHF. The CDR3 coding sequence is TGTGCCAGCAGCGTAGGGGGCAGGGGCTCTTCACCCCTCCACTTT. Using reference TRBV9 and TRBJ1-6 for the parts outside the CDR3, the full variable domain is DSGVTQTPKHLITATGQRVTLRCSPRSGDLSVYWYQQSLDQGLQFLIQYYNGEERAKGNILERFSAQQFPDLHSELNLSSLELGDSALYFCASSVGGRGSSPLHFGNGTRLTVT.

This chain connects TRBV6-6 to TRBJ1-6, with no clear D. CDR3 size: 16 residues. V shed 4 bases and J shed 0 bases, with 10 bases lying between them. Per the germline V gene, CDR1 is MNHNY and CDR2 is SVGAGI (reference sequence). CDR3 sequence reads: CASSSPSSSYNSPLHF. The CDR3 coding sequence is TGTGCCAGCAGTTCCCCTTCCAGCTCCTATAATTCACCCCTCCACTTT.

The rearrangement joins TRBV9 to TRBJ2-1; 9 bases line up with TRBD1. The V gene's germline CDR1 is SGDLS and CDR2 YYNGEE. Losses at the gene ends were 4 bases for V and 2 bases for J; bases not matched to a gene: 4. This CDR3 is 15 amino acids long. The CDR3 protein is CASSPNRGPYNEQFF. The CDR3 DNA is TGTGCCAGCAGCCCCAACAGGGGGCCCTACAATGAGCAGTTCTTC.

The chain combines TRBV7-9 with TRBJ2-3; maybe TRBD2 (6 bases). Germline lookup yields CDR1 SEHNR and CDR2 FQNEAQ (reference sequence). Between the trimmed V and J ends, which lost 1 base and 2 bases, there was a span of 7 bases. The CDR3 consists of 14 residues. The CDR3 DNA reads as TGTGCCAGCAGCTTAGGACTAGACACAGATACGCAGTATTTT. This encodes CASSLGLDTDTQYF.

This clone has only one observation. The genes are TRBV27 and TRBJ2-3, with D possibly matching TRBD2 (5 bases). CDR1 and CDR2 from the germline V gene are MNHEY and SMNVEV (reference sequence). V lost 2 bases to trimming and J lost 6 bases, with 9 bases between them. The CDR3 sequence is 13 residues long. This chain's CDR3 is CASSLGRADTQYF. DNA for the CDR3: TGTGCCAGCAGTTTAGGGAGAGCTGATACGCAGTATTTT.

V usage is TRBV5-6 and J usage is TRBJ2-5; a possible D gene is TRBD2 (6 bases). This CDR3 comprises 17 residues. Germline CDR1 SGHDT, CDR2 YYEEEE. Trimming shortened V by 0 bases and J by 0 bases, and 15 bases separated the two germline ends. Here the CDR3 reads CASSLAGDFPNQETQYF. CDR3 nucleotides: TGTGCCAGCAGCTTGGCCGGGGACTTCCCCAACCAAGAGACCCAGTACTTC. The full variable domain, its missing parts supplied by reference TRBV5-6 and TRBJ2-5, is DAGVTQSPTHLIKTRGQQVTLRCSPKSGHDTVSWYQQALGQGPQFIFQYYEEEERQRGNFPDRFSGHQFPNYSSELNVNALLLGDSALYLCASSLAGDFPNQETQYFGPGTRLLVL.

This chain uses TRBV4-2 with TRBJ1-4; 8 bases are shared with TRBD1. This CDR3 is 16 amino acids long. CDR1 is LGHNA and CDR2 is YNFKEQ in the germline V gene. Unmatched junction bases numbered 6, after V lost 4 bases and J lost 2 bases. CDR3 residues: CASSRTTGVTNEKLFF. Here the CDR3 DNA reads TGTGCCAGCAGCCGAACGACAGGGGTGACTAATGAAAAACTGTTTTTT.

The chain's CDR3 is CASSPVQGMGTEAFF. CDR3 sequence (DNA): TGCGCCAGCAGCCCCGTACAGGGAATGGGCACTGAAGCTTTCTTT. The V call is TRBV4-1, the J call TRBJ1-1, with D tentatively TRBD1 (6 bases). The V gene lost 4 bases and the J gene lost 4 bases, with 16 bases spanning the gap. CDR1 and CDR2 (germline): MGHRA, YSYEKL. There are 15 residues in the CDR3.

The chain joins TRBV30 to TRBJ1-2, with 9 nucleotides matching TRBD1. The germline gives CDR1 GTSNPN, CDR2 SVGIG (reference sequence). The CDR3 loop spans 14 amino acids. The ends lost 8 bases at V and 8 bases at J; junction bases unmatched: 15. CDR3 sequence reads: CATPGTGIEAGYTF. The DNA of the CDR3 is TGTGCCACTCCTGGGACAGGGATAGAAGCGGGCTACACCTTC.

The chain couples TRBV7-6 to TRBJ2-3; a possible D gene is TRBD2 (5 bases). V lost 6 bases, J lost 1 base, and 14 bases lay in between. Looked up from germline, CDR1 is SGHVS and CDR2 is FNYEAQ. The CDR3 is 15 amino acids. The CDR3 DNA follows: TGTGCCAGCAGTACAGAGGGCTGGGGCACAGATACGCAGTATTTT. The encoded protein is CASSTEGWGTDTQYF.

As DNA, the CDR3 is TGTGCCAGCAGACGAATCGGGACAGGTGTACGCTATGGCTACACCTTC. Protein product: CASRRIGTGVRYGYTF. V is TRBV5-4 and J is TRBJ1-2; 8 nucleotides match TRBD1. The V segment lost 5 bases and the J segment 4 bases; nucleotides outside the gene matches: 13. The CDR3 is 16 amino acids. Germline CDR1 is SGHNT and CDR2 is YYREEE (reference sequence).

CDR3 sequence: CASSVASGGASYEQYF. For the CDR3, the DNA is TGTGCCAGTAGTGTGGCTAGCGGGGGGGCTTCCTACGAGCAGTACTTC. The rearrangement uses TRBV19 and TRBJ2-7; 12 bases agree with TRBD2. The CDR3 length is 16 residues. Trimming removed 5 bases from V and 1 base from J; junction bases left unmatched: 6. From germline, CDR1 is LNHDA and CDR2 SQIVND (reference sequence). Full variable domain (outside the CDR3, taken from reference TRBV19 and TRBJ2-7): DGGITQSPKYLFRKEGQNVTLSCEQNLNHDAMYWYRQDPGQGLRLIYYSQIVNDFQKGDIAEGYSVSREKKESFPLTVTSAQKNPTAFYLCASSVASGGASYEQYFGPGTRLTVT.

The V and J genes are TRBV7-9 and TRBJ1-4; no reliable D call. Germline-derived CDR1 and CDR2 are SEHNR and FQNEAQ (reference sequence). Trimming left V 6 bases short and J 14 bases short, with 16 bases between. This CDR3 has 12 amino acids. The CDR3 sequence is CASSQAPSYLFF. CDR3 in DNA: TGTGCCAGCAGTCAGGCCCCGTCTTATCTGTTTTTT.

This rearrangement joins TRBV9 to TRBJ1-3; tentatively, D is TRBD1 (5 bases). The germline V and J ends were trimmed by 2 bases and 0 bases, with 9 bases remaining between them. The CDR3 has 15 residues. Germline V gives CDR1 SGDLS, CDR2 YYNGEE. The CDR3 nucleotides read TGTGCCAGCAGCGTCGACAGCATCTCTGGAAACACCATATATTTT. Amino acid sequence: CASSVDSISGNTIYF.